This T cell receptor (beta chain) was observed in a study of T cell responses to AZD1222 COVID-19 vaccine. This CDR3 is 14 amino acids long. V was clipped by 4 bases and J by 2 bases; unmatched bases: 3. Germline V gene sequence: CDR1 SGDLS, CDR2 YYNGEE. For this clone: The antigen is not known. Within the sample, other DNA sequences also encode this same CDR3.

Produced via immunoSEQ multiplex PCR; TCRdb's table is partial and in-frame only. This table has more than 150,000 clones, almost 95% appearing once. The study's findings and limits: Distributed over spike, vaccine-associated CD4 TCRs predominated at 160-218 and 743-854. A rise in Spike-specific TCR breadth and depth followed two AZD1222 doses.

The receptor's source is an adult in good health. Sequences were derived from peripheral blood, sampled on day 0 of AZD1222 vaccination. J is TRBJ1-3 and V is TRBV9; TRBD1 matches at 7 bases. The CDR3 DNA reads as TGTGCCAGCAGCCCAGGGACAGCTGGAAACACCATATATTTT. This sequence encodes CASSPGTAGNTIYF.